This T cell receptor beta chain was sequenced for a study of blood T cell repertoires in COVID-19. This CDR3 comprises 15 residues. Germline trimming cut 10 bases from V and 0 bases from J; bases unmatched to any gene: 11. Germline V gene data show CDR1 as ENHRY and CDR2 as SYGVKD. TCRdb's table, derived via immunoSEQ multiplex PCR, lists solely in-frame clones and lacks some. The table lists 190,000 or so clones, around nine tenths of them singletons. The source is a man between 35 and 55 years old with active or convalescent COVID-19. The sequenced sample consisted of peripheral blood. The genes are TRBV10-3 and TRBJ1-1, with 7 bases aligning to TRBD1. As DNA, the CDR3 is TGTGCCACCGCCCCACAGGGGAACATGAACACTGAAGCTTTCTTT. Translation: CATAPQGNMNTEAFF.